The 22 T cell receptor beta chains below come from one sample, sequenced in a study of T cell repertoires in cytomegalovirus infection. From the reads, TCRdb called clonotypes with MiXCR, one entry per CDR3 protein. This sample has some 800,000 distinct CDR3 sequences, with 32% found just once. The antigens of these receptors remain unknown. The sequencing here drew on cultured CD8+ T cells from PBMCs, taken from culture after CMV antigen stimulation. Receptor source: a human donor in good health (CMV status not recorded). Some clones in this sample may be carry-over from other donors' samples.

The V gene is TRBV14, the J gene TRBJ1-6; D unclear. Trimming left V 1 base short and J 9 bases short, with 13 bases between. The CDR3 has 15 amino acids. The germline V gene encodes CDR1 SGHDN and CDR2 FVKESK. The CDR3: CASSQVVWGSSPLHF. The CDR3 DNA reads TGTGCCAGCAGCCAAGTGGTGTGGGGAAGTTCACCCCTCCACTTT.

The CDR3 protein is CASSSGTGPGQYV. CDR3 DNA sequence: TGTGCCAGCAGCTCCGGGACAGGACCGGGGCAGTACGTC. V gene TRBV12-3 or TRBV12-4 combines with J gene TRBJ2-7; 8 bases fit TRBD1. The CDR3 is 13 amino acids. The V gene end was trimmed by 6 bases and the J gene end by 9 bases; junction bases not matched to a gene: 10.

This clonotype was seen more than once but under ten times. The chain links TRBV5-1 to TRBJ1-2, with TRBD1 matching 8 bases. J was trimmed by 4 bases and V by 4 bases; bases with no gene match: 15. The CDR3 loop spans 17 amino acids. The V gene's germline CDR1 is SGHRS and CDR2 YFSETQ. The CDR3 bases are TGCGCCAGCAGCCACGGGACAGGACTACCCTCTGTCTATGGCTACACCTTC. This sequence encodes CASSHGTGLPSVYGYTF.

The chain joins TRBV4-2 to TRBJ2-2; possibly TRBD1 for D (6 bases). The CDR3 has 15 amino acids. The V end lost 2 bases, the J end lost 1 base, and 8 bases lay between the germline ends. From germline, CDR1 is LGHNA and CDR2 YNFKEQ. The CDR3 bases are TGTGCCAGCAGCCAAAGGGGACAGAACACCGGGGAGCTGTTTTTT. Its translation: CASSQRGQNTGELFF.

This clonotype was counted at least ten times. Here the CDR3 reads CASSHLVDSPGDEQYF. The DNA for the CDR3 is TGTGCCAGCAGCCACCTGGTAGACTCTCCGGGGGACGAGCAGTACTTC. This chain joins TRBV7-6 and TRBJ2-7; D is possibly TRBD2 (6 bases). The CDR3 contains 16 residues. V dropped 5 bases and J dropped 5 bases, with 22 bases sitting between them. Looked up from germline, CDR1 is SGHVS and CDR2 is FNYEAQ.

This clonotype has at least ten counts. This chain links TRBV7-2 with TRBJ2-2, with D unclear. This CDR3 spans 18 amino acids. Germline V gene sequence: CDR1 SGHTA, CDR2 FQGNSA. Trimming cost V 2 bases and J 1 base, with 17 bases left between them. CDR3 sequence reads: CASSLSAITLWNTGELFF. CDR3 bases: TGTGCCAGCAGCTTATCTGCAATAACCTTATGGAACACCGGGGAGCTGTTTTTT. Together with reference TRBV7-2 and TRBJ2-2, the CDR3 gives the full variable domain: GAGVSQSPSNKVTEKGKDVELRCDPISGHTALYWYRQSLGQGLEFLIYFQGNSAPDKSGLPSDRFSAERTGGSVSTLTIQRTQQEDSAVYLCASSLSAITLWNTGELFFGEGSRLTVL.

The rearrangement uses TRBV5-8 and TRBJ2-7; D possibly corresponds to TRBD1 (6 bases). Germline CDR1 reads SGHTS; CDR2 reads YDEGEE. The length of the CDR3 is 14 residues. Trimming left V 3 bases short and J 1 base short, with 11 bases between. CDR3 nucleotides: TGTGCCAGCAGCTGGGCAGGGGATTCCTACGAGCAGTACTTC. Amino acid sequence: CASSWAGDSYEQYF.

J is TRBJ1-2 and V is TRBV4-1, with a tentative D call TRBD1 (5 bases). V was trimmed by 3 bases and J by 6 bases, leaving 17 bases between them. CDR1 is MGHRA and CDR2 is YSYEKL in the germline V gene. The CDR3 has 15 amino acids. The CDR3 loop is CASSHPGPRENGYTF. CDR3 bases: TGCGCCAGCAGCCACCCCGGGCCCAGGGAGAATGGCTACACCTTC.

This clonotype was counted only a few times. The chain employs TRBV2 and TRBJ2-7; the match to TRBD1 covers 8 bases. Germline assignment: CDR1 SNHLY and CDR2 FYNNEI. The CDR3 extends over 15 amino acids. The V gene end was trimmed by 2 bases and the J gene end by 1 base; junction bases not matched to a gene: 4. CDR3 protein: CASSEYGQGSYEQYF. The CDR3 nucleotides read TGTGCCAGCAGTGAATACGGACAGGGATCCTACGAGCAGTACTTC.

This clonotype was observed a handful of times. CDR3 region: CASSSLRQIDYGYTF. In DNA form, the CDR3 reads TGTGCCAGCAGCTCACTTAGACAGATAGACTATGGCTACACCTTC. The chain employs TRBV7-9 and TRBJ1-2, with D maybe TRBD1 (5 bases). This CDR3 contains 15 residues. V was clipped by 4 bases and J by 3 bases, with 15 bases between them. The V gene's germline CDR1 is SEHNR and CDR2 FQNEAQ (reference sequence).

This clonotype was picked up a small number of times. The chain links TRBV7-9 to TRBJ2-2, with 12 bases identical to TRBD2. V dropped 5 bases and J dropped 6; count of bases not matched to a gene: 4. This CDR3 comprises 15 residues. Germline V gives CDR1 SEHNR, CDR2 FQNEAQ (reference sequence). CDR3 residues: CASSGLAGRAGELFF. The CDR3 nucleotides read TGTGCCAGCAGCGGACTAGCGGGGAGGGCCGGGGAGCTGTTTTTT.

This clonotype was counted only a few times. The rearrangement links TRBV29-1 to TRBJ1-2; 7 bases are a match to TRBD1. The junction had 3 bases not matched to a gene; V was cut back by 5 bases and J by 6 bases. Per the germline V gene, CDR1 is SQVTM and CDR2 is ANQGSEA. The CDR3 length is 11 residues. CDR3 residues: CSVRGGHGYTF. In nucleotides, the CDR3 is TGCAGCGTTCGAGGGGGCCATGGCTACACCTTC.

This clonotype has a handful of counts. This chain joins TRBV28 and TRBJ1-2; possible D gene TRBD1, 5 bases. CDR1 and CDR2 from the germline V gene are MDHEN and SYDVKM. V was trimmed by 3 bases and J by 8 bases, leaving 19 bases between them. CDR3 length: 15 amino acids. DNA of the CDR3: TGTGCCAGCAGTTTGCCTTACGGGACTCCTGCGGGCTACACCTTC. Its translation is CASSLPYGTPAGYTF.

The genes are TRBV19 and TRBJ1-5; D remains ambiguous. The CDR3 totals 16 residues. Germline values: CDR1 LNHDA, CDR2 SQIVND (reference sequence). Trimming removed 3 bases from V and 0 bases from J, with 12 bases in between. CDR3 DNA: TGTGCCAGTAGTATCGATTACGGAGATAGCAATCAGCCCCAGCATTTT. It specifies CASSIDYGDSNQPQHF.

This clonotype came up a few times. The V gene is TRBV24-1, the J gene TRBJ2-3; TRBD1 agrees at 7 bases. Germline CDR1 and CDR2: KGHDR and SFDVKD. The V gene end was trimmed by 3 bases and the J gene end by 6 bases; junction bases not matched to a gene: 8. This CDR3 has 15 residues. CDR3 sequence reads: CATSDRNRDSDTQYF. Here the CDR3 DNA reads TGTGCCACCAGTGATAGGAACCGGGACAGTGATACGCAGTATTTT.

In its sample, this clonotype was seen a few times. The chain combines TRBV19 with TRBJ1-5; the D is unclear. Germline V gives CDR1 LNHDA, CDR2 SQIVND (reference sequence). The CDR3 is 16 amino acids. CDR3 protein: CATNAETLYSNQPQHF. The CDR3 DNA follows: TGTGCTACAAACGCCGAGACGTTATATAGCAATCAGCCCCAGCATTTT. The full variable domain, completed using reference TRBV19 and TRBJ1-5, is DGGITQSPKYLFRKEGQNVTLSCEQNLNHDAMYWYRQDPGQGLRLIYYSQIVNDFQKGDIAEGYSVSREKKESFPLTVTSAQKNPTAFYLCATNAETLYSNQPQHFGDGTRLSIL.

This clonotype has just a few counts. In DNA form, the CDR3 reads TGTGCCAGCAGTTACTCCGCTAGACTTAAATTCAATGAGCAGTTCTTC. It yields the protein CASSYSARLKFNEQFF. J is TRBJ2-1 and V is TRBV6-2 or TRBV6-3; no clear D gene. The CDR3 contains 16 residues. CDR1 is MNHEY and CDR2 is SVGEGT in the germline V gene. Between the trimmed V and J ends, which lost 0 bases and 6 bases, there was a span of 15 bases.

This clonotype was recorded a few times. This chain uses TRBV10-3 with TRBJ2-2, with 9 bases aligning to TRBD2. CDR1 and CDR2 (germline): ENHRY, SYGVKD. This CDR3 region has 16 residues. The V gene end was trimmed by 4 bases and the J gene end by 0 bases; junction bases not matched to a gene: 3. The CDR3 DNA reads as TGTGCCATCAGTGCTCGACTAGCGGCGAACACCGGGGAGCTGTTTTTT. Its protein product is CAISARLAANTGELFF.

CDR3 residues: CASSLRGMEQFF. The CDR3, as DNA: TGTGCCAGCAGTTTGCGCGGTATGGAGCAGTTCTTC. The chain joins TRBV27 to TRBJ2-1; no clear D. Germline V gives CDR1 MNHEY, CDR2 SMNVEV (reference sequence). The ends were cut back, 3 bases at V and 10 bases at J, with 10 bases in the middle. The CDR3 covers 12 residues.

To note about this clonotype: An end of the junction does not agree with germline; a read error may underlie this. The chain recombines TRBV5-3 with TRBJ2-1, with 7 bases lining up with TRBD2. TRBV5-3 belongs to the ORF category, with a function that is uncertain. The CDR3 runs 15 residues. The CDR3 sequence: CASSLAAGRGNEQFF. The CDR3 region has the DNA TGTGCCAGCAGCTTGGCGGCGGGGAGGGGCAATGAGCAGTTCTTC.

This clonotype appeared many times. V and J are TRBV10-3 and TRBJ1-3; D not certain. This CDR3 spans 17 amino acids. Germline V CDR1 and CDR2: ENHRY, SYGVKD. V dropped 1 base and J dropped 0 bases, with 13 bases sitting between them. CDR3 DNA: TGTGCCATCAGTGAGTTTAGGCAGGAGAGCTCTGGAAACACCATATATTTT. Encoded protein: CAISEFRQESSGNTIYF.

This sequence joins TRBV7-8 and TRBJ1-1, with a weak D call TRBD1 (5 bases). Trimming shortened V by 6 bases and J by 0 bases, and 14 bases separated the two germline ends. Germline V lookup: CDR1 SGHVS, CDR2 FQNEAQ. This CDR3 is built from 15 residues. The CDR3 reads CASRLSGQMNTEAFF. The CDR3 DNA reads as TGTGCCAGCAGGCTTTCGGGGCAGATGAACACTGAAGCTTTCTTT.